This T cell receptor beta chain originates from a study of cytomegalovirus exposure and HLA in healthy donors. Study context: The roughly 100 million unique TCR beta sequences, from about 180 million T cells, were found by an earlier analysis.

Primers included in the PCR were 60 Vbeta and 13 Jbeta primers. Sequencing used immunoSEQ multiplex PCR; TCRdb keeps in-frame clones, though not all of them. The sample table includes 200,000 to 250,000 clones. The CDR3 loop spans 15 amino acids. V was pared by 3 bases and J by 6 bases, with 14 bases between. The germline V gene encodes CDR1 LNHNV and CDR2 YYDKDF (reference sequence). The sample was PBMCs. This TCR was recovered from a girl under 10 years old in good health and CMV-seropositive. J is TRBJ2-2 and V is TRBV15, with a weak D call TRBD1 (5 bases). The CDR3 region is CATSRAGPGPGELFF. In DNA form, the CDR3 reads TGTGCCACCAGCAGGGCAGGGCCCGGACCCGGGGAGCTGTTTTTT.